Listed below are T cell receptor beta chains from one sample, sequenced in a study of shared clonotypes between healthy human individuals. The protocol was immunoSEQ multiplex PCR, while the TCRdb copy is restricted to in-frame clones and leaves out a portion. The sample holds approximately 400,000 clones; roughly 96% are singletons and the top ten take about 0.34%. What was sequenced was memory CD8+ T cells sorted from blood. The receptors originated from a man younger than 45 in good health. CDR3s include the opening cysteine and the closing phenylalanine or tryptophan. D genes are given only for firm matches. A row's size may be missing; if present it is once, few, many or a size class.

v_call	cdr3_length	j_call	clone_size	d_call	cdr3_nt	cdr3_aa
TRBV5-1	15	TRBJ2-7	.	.	TGCGCCAGCAGCTTGGTCTCGGGGAACCCCTACGAGCAGTACTTC	CASSLVSGNPYEQYF
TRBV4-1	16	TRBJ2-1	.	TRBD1	TGCGCCAGCACCCGAGAAGGGACAGGGGTCTCCAATGAGCAGTTCTTC	CASTREGTGVSNEQFF
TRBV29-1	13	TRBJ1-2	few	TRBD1	TGCAGCGTTGGAGGACAGGGGCCCAATGGCTACACCTTC	CSVGGQGPNGYTF
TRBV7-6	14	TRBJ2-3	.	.	TGTGCCAGCAGCATAAGGACAGTACCAGATACGCAGTATTTT	CASSIRTVPDTQYF
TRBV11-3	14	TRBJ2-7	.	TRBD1	TGTGCCAGCAGCGCGACAGGGAGCTCCTACGAGCAGTACTTC	CASSATGSSYEQYF
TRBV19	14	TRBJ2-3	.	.	TGTGCCAGTAGTGATTCGGTCGGCACAGATACGCAGTATTTT	CASSDSVGTDTQYF
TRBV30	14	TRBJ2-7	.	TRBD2	TGTGCCTGGACCCCCGGGAGGCCTTCCTACGAGCAGTACTTC	CAWTPGRPSYEQYF
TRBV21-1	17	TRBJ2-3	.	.	TGTGCCAGCAGCCATCTTGTCACAGGGGAAAACACAGATACGCAGTATTTT	CASSHLVTGENTDTQYF
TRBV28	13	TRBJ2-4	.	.	TGTGCCAGCAACGATTTGGCCAAAAACATTCAGTACTTC	CASNDLAKNIQYF
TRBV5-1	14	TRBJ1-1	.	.	TGCGCCAGCAGCTCCACTGGGCGGAACACTGAAGCTTTCTTT	CASSSTGRNTEAFF
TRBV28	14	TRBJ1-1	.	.	TGTGCCAGCAGCACCCCCGGACGGAGCACTGAAGCTTTCTTT	CASSTPGRSTEAFF
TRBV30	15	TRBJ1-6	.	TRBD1	TGTGCCTCTAGGACGGGACAGGGGGTTAATTCACCCCTCCACTTT	CASRTGQGVNSPLHF
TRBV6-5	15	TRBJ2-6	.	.	TGTGCCAGCAGTCGCGATAGCTCTGGGGCCAACGTCCTGACTTTC	CASSRDSSGANVLTF
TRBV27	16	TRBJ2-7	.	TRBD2	TGTGCCAGCAGTTTAACCGGACTAGCGGGAGACTACGAGCAGTACTTC	CASSLTGLAGDYEQYF
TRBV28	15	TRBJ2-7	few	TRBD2	TGTGCCAGCAGCCCTAGCGGCCGAAGCGGCTACGAGCAGTACTTC	CASSPSGRSGYEQYF
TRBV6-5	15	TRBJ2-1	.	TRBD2	TGTGCCAGCAGGGACCTGGCGGGAGGGGGAAATGAGCAGTTCTTC	CASRDLAGGGNEQFF
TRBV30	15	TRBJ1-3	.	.	TGTGCCTGTATACCGGACGGTTCCTCTGGAAACACCATATATTTT	CACIPDGSSGNTIYF
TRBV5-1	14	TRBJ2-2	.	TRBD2	TGCGCCACCACACTAGCGGCGAACACCGGGGAGCTGTTTTTT	CATTLAANTGELFF
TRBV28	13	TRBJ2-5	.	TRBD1	TGTGCCAGCACGGCAGGGGGCAAGGAGACCCAGTACTTC	CASTAGGKETQYF
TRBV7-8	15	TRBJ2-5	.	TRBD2	TGTGCCAGCAGCACCCCAGCGGGGAGGGGAGAGACCCAGTACTTC	CASSTPAGRGETQYF
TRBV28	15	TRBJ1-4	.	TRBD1	TGTGCCAGCAGCTACCGTCAAGGGGGCGGCGAAAAACTGTTTTTT	CASSYRQGGGEKLFF
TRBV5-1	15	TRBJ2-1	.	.	TGCGCCAGCAGCTTGGTTTTTCGAAGGGACAATGAGCAGTTCTTC	CASSLVFRRDNEQFF
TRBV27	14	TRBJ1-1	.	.	TGTGCCAGCAGTAAAAGAGGTTGGGGCACTGAAGCTTTCTTT	CASSKRGWGTEAFF
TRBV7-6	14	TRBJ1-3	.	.	TGTGCCAGCCACTCGGGGGGGACGGGAAACACCATATATTTT	CASHSGGTGNTIYF
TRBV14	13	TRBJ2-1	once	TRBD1	TGTGCCAGCAGCCAAGGAGGACAGGATGAGCAGTTCTTC	CASSQGGQDEQFF
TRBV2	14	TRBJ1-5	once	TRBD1	TGTGCCAGCAGTCTACAGGGGGGGAAGCAGCCCCAGCATTTT	CASSLQGGKQPQHF
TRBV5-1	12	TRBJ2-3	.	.	TGCGCCAGCAGCTTGGAACCAGATACGCAGTATTTT	CASSLEPDTQYF
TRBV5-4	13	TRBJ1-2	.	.	TGTGCCAGCAGCCCGGGACAACTCTATGGCTACACCTTC	CASSPGQLYGYTF
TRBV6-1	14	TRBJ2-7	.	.	TGTGCCAGCAGTGGGGGGACAACTCAATACGAGCAGTACTTC	CASSGGTTQYEQYF
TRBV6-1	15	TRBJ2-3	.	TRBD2	TGTGCCAGCAGAAGACTAGCGGGAACCACAGATACGCAGTATTTT	CASRRLAGTTDTQYF
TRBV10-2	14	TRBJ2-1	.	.	TGCGCCAGCAAAGAGGCTACCCCTTGGGATGAGCAGTTCTTC	CASKEATPWDEQFF
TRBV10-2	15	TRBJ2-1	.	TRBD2	TGCGCCAGCAGTGACACGACTAGCGGGCCCAATGAGCAGTTCTTC	CASSDTTSGPNEQFF
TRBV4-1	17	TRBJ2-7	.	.	TGCGCCAGCAGCCAAGATATGTTTGGGGCCGATTTCGGGGAGCAGTACTTC	CASSQDMFGADFGEQYF
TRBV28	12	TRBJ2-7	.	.	TGTGCCAGCAGCTCCCCTAGCGACGAGCAGTACTTC	CASSSPSDEQYF
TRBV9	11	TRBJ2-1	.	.	TGTGCCAGCAGCGCCGGAGGTTCGCAGTTCTTC	CASSAGGSQFF
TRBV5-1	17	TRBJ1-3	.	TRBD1	TGCGCCAGCAGCTTGGGGGACAGTCCCTGGCCTGGAAACACCATATATTTT	CASSLGDSPWPGNTIYF
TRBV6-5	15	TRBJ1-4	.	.	TGTGCCAGCAGTAGCGGAGTGGGGGCTACTGAAAAACTGTTTTTT	CASSSGVGATEKLFF
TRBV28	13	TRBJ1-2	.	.	TGTGCCAGCAGTTTGGGCGGGTCCTATGGCTACACCTTC	CASSLGGSYGYTF
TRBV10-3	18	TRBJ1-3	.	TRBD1	TGTGCCATCAGTGATTTAACCGGGACAGGGGTTGCCGGAAACACCATATATTTT	CAISDLTGTGVAGNTIYF
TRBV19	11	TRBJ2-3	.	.	TGTGCCAGTAGGGTGGGGGATACGCAGTATTTT	CASRVGDTQYF
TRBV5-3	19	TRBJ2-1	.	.	TGTGCCAGAAGCTGTGGGGAGGGACTGACCGGGACAGATAGGAATGAGCAGTTCTTC	CARSCGEGLTGTDRNEQFF
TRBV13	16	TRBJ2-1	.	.	TGTGCCAGCAGCGGAGAGGTGGGGGCGACCTACAATGAGCAGTTCTTC	CASSGEVGATYNEQFF
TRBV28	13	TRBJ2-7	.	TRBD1	TGTGCCAGCAGGACAGGGGACCCATACGAGCAGTACTTC	CASRTGDPYEQYF